Listed below are T cell receptor beta chains from one sample, sequenced in a study of PD-1 blockade in classical Hodgkin lymphoma. Produced via immunoSEQ multiplex PCR; TCRdb's table is partial and in-frame only. The sample consists of under 35,000 clones, around 74% of them appearing once. The sample consisted of peripheral blood mononuclear cells (PBMCs), taken before the fourth cycle of nivolumab. Receptors originate from a human donor with classical Hodgkin lymphoma. CDR3s include the opening cysteine and the closing phenylalanine or tryptophan. D genes are given only for firm matches. Clone size is given for some rows only: seen once, a few or many times, or a class if the clone is expanded.

j_gene | v_gene | abundance | d_gene | CDR3aa | CDR3nt
TRBJ2-7 | TRBV6-5 | . | . | CASSYSSSYEQYF | TGTGCCAGCAGTTACTCTTCTTCCTACGAGCAGTACTTC
TRBJ2-5 | TRBV27 | . | . | CASSLVAGETQYF | TGTGCCAGCAGTTTAGTGGCGGGAGAGACCCAGTACTTC
TRBJ1-5 | TRBV19 | . | TRBD1 | CASSMGGGGSNQPQHF | TGTGCCAGTAGTATGGGAGGGGGCGGAAGCAATCAGCCCCAGCATTTT
TRBJ2-5 | TRBV4-3 | . | TRBD2 | CASSQGGNSETQYF | TGCGCCAGCAGCCAGGGAGGGAATTCAGAGACCCAGTACTTC
TRBJ1-2 | TRBV28 | . | . | CASSLPPYTSDYGYTF | TGTGCCAGCAGTTTACCCCCTTATACATCTGACTATGGCTACACCTTC
TRBJ1-5 | TRBV5-6 | . | . | CASSLGHLAQPQHF | TGTGCCAGCAGCTTGGGACATCTTGCTCAGCCCCAGCATTTT
TRBJ1-4 | TRBV4-2 | . | . | CASSRPMDRDDEKLFF | TGTGCCAGCAGCCGACCCATGGACAGAGATGATGAAAAACTGTTTTTT
TRBJ2-7 | TRBV25-1 | . | . | CASSVTGHYEQYF | TGTGCCAGCAGTGTGACAGGCCACTACGAGCAGTACTTC
TRBJ1-2 | TRBV4-3 | . | TRBD1 | CASSQAAQGDYGYTF | TGCGCCAGCAGCCAAGCCGCACAGGGGGACTATGGCTACACCTTC
TRBJ2-7 | TRBV2 | . | TRBD1 | CASSGGQFYEQYF | TGTGCCAGCAGTGGGGGACAGTTCTACGAGCAGTACTTC
TRBJ1-1 | TRBV5-1 | . | TRBD1 | CASSLGELGGGTEAFF | TGCGCCAGCAGCTTAGGAGAGTTAGGGGGCGGGACTGAAGCTTTCTTT
TRBJ2-1 | TRBV27 | . | TRBD2 | CASRTSGSNNEQFF | TGTGCCAGCAGGACTAGCGGGAGTAACAATGAGCAGTTCTTC
TRBJ1-1 | TRBV27 | few | . | CASSLGLPMNTEAFF | TGTGCCAGCAGTTTAGGGCTACCCATGAACACTGAAGCTTTCTTT
TRBJ2-7 | TRBV7-6 | . | . | CASSLLGSEQYF | TGTGCCAGCAGCTTACTAGGGTCCGAGCAGTACTTC
TRBJ1-1 | TRBV30 | medium-sized | TRBD1 | CAWSTGTGVNTEAFF | TGTGCCTGGAGCACCGGGACAGGGGTGAACACTGAAGCTTTCTTT
TRBJ1-5 | TRBV7-9 | . | TRBD1 | CASTSEGVTGTGQPQHF | TGTGCCAGCACCTCAGAGGGCGTGACAGGGACCGGACAGCCCCAGCATTTT
TRBJ2-5 | TRBV7-2 | . | . | CASSPSDALGAQYF | TGTGCCAGCAGCCCATCGGATGCCCTCGGGGCCCAGTACTTC
TRBJ2-3 | TRBV6-5 | once | . | CASSYPGADTQYF | TGTGCCAGCAGTTACCCTGGGGCGGATACGCAGTATTTT
TRBJ2-3 | TRBV7-9 | . | . | CASRGDIRYTDTQYF | TGTGCCAGCAGAGGGGACATACGGTACACAGATACGCAGTATTTT
TRBJ2-5 | TRBV11-3 | few | . | CASSPGPQETQYF | TGTGCCAGCAGCCCGGGCCCACAAGAGACCCAGTACTTC
TRBJ2-5 | TRBV6-1 | . | TRBD2 | CASSERGLAGSRETQYF | TGTGCCAGCAGTGAAAGGGGACTAGCGGGGAGTAGGGAGACCCAGTACTTC
TRBJ1-5 | TRBV7-8 | . | . | CASSLFPRGDQPQHF | TGTGCCAGCAGCTTGTTCCCTCGGGGTGATCAGCCCCAGCATTTT
TRBJ1-5 | TRBV6-1 | few | . | CASSEATARETPQHF | TGTGCCAGCAGTGAAGCGACGGCCCGGGAGACGCCCCAGCATTTT
TRBJ1-5 | TRBV5-6 | . | . | CASSLLSNQFSNQPQHF | TGTGCCAGCAGCTTGCTTAGCAATCAATTCAGCAATCAGCCCCAGCATTTT
TRBJ2-7 | TRBV9 | . | . | CASSAGVTYEQYF | TGTGCCAGCAGCGCCGGGGTCACCTACGAGCAGTACTTC
TRBJ1-5 | TRBV9 | . | . | CASSVVGNQPQHF | TGTGCCAGCAGCGTAGTTGGGAATCAGCCCCAGCATTTT
TRBJ1-2 | TRBV4-3 | . | . | CASSQDSTDRVDGYTF | TGCGCCAGCAGCCAAGATAGTACGGACAGAGTGGATGGCTACACCTTC
TRBJ2-7 | TRBV13 | . | . | CASSSHGTGYEQYF | TGTGCCAGCAGCTCCCACGGGACGGGCTACGAGCAGTACTTC
TRBJ1-2 | TRBV27 | . | TRBD1 | CASSGYRGFYGYTF | TGTGCCAGCAGTGGATACAGGGGATTCTATGGCTACACCTTC
TRBJ2-7 | TRBV6-5 | . | . | CASSSQGGLAYEQYF | TGTGCCAGCAGTTCTCAGGGGGGTCTCGCCTACGAGCAGTACTTC
TRBJ1-1 | TRBV7-8 | . | . | CASSTLVSAFF | TGTGCCAGCAGCACCCTTGTATCAGCTTTCTTT
TRBJ2-1 | TRBV11-3 | few | TRBD2 | CASSYTLGLAGYNEQFF | TGTGCCAGCAGCTACACCCTTGGGCTAGCGGGGTACAATGAGCAGTTCTTC
TRBJ1-2 | TRBV9 | . | TRBD1 | CASSAPGTGVYYGYTF | TGTGCCAGCAGCGCCCCCGGGACAGGGGTATACTATGGCTACACCTTC
TRBJ2-3 | TRBV7-7 | few | TRBD2 | CASSPLILEGGDTQYF | TGTGCCAGCAGCCCCCTCATCTTAGAGGGAGGGGATACGCAGTATTTT
TRBJ2-2 | TRBV6-1 | . | . | CAISTFYWELFF | TGTGCCATCTCTACCTTTTATTGGGAGCTGTTTTTT
TRBJ2-3 | TRBV28 | . | TRBD2 | CATWPGGRGLETDTDTQYF | TGTGCCACCTGGCCGGGGGGGAGGGGCCTCGAAACCGACACAGATACGCAGTATTTT
TRBJ1-2 | TRBV6-4 | . | . | CASRGTTDGYTF | TGTGCCAGCAGAGGGACGACGGATGGCTACACCTTC
TRBJ2-1 | TRBV9 | . | TRBD2 | CASSAGLADEQFF | TGTGCCAGCAGCGCGGGACTAGCGGATGAGCAGTTCTTC
TRBJ2-7 | TRBV28 | few | . | CASSLRLNYEQYF | TGTGCCAGCAGTTTAAGGCTGAACTACGAGCAGTACTTC
TRBJ1-1 | TRBV7-9 | . | . | CASSLVGGEAFF | TGTGCCAGCAGCTTAGTTGGTGGTGAAGCTTTCTTT
TRBJ1-2 | TRBV28 | few | . | CATAGGTPLSGYTF | TGTGCCACCGCCGGAGGAACCCCTCTATCCGGCTACACCTTC
TRBJ2-1 | TRBV28 | . | . | CASTLSTGGPYNEQFF | TGTGCCAGCACCCTCTCAACGGGGGGCCCCTACAATGAGCAGTTCTTC
TRBJ2-3 | TRBV30 | . | . | CAWNLGTDTQYF | TGTGCCTGGAACCTAGGGACAGATACGCAGTATTTT
TRBJ2-7 | TRBV4-1 | . | . | CASSQGRALSYEQYF | TGCGCCAGCAGCCAAGGGCGCGCTCTCTCCTACGAGCAGTACTTC
TRBJ1-4 | TRBV6-5 | . | . | CASSYSLEGRNEKLFF | TGTGCCAGCAGTTACTCGCTGGAGGGGAGGAATGAAAAACTGTTTTTT
TRBJ2-7 | TRBV13 | . | . | CASSRGRGGYEQYF | TGTGCCAGCAGTCGGGGGCGCGGGGGTTACGAGCAGTACTTC
TRBJ1-2 | TRBV14 | few | TRBD1 | CASSHQGQQGGYGYTF | TGTGCCAGCAGCCACCAGGGACAGCAAGGTGGCTATGGCTACACCTTC
TRBJ2-3 | TRBV7-6 | . | TRBD2 | CASSPREKRAGASTDTQYF | TGTGCCAGCAGCCCCCGCGAGAAGCGAGCGGGAGCTAGCACAGATACGCAGTATTTT
TRBJ1-5 | TRBV27 | . | . | CASSPGILNQPQHF | TGTGCCAGCAGTCCCGGGATTCTCAATCAGCCCCAGCATTTT
TRBJ2-7 | TRBV7-9 | once | . | CASSPSGRNEQYF | TGTGCCAGCAGCCCCAGTGGAAGGAACGAGCAGTACTTC
TRBJ2-1 | TRBV11-1 | . | TRBD2 | CASSPGLVDEQFF | TGTGCCAGCAGCCCAGGACTAGTCGATGAGCAGTTCTTC
TRBJ1-5 | TRBV27 | . | . | CASSFFQGSNQPQHF | TGTGCCAGCAGTTTTTTTCAAGGGAGCAATCAGCCCCAGCATTTT
TRBJ1-1 | TRBV18 | few | . | CASSHWTDLNTEAFF | TGTGCCAGCTCACACTGGACGGATTTGAACACTGAAGCTTTCTTT
TRBJ2-1 | TRBV9 | few | . | CASSVEDSPYNEQFF | TGTGCCAGCAGCGTGGAGGACAGTCCTTACAATGAGCAGTTCTTC
TRBJ2-1 | TRBV4-3 | . | . | CASSPRTEGRGNEQFF | TGCGCCAGCAGCCCGCGTACCGAGGGGCGCGGTAATGAGCAGTTCTTC
TRBJ1-5 | TRBV18 | medium-sized | . | CASSPSGGGGDQPQHF | TGTGCCAGCTCACCATCGGGCGGAGGGGGGGATCAGCCCCAGCATTTT